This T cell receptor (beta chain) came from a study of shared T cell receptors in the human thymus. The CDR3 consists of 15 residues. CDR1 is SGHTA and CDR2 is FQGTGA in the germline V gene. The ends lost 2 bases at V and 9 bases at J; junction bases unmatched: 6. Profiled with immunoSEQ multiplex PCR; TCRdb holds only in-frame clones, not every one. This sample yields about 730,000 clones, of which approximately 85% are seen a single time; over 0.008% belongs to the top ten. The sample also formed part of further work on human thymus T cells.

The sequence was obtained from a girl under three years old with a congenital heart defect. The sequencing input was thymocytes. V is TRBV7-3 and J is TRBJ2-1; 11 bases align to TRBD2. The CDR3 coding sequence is TGTGCCAGCAGCTTATTAGCGGGGGGGCCAGGTGAGCAGTTCTTC. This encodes CASSLLAGGPGEQFF.